These 8 T cell receptor beta chains originate from one sample sequenced in a study of blood T cell repertoires in COVID-19. Profiled with immunoSEQ multiplex PCR; TCRdb holds only in-frame clones, not every one. Altogether 80,000 or so clones are present, approximately 82% being singletons, with the ten largest covering 10%. What was sequenced was peripheral blood. The receptors here all came from a man between 60 and 75 years old with acute or convalescent COVID-19.

The gene calls are TRBV7-3 and TRBJ2-3; 8 positions agree with TRBD2. CDR1 is SGHTA, CDR2 FQGTGA, per germline. The CDR3 sequence is 16 residues long. V dropped 4 bases and J dropped 6; count of bases not matched to a gene: 12. The CDR3 sequence is CASSSLAVAGKDTQYF. In nucleotides, the CDR3 is TGTGCCAGCAGCTCCCTGGCGGTAGCGGGGAAGGATACGCAGTATTTT.

CDR3 protein: CAISVGTGGSYGYTF. The CDR3 DNA is TGTGCCATCAGTGTTGGGACAGGGGGCAGCTATGGCTACACCTTC. The chain has TRBV10-3 and TRBJ1-2, with 12 positions matching TRBD1. This CDR3 is built from 15 residues. CDR1 ENHRY and CDR2 SYGVKD come from the germline V gene. V was clipped by 4 bases and J by 4 bases; unmatched bases: 4.

The V call is TRBV27, the J call TRBJ2-2; maybe TRBD2 (8 bases). The CDR3 is made up of 18 amino acids. Per germline, CDR1 MNHEY and CDR2 SMNVEV (reference sequence). Trimming removed 4 bases at V and 5 bases at J, with 23 bases between. CDR3 nucleotides: TGTGCCAGCAGTTCACCGCCCGGGAGGGGGCCCAAAACCGGGGAGCTGTTTTTT. It translates to CASSSPPGRGPKTGELFF.

The gene calls are TRBV14 and TRBJ1-1; D perhaps matches TRBD1 (5 bases). Trimming took off 4 bases at V and 4 bases at J, with 7 bases between the two ends. This CDR3 is built from 12 residues. Germline V gene lookup returns CDR1 SGHDN and CDR2 FVKESK. CDR3 protein: CASSLGLTEAFF. The CDR3 DNA is TGTGCCAGCAGCCTGGGACTCACTGAAGCTTTCTTT. Looking up the rest from reference TRBV14 and TRBJ1-1 gives the full variable domain: EAGVTQFPSHSVIEKGQTVTLRCDPISGHDNLYWYRRVMGKEIKFLLHFVKESKQDESGMPNNRFLAERTGGTYSTLKVQPAELEDSGVYFCASSLGLTEAFFGQGTRLTVV.

This chain uses TRBV27 with TRBJ1-4; 11 bases are a match to TRBD1. V was pared by 8 bases and J by 8 bases, with 4 bases of the junction left unmatched. Germline values: CDR1 MNHEY, CDR2 SMNVEV (reference sequence). This CDR3 region has 13 residues. The CDR3 nucleotides read TGTGCCAGCGGGGGACAGGGGGGAGAAAAACTGTTTTTT. Protein product: CASGGQGGEKLFF.

In DNA form, the CDR3 reads TGTGCCAGCAGCATAGGACAGGGCCATCAGCCCCAGCATTTT. Translation: CASSIGQGHQPQHF. The genes are TRBV7-9 and TRBJ1-5; 8 bases fit TRBD1. V trimming: 5 bases; J trimming: 5 bases; junction bases outside the gene matches: 5. Germline assignment: CDR1 SEHNR and CDR2 FQNEAQ (reference sequence). This CDR3 has 14 residues.

This clone was detected only a few times. The chain employs TRBV9 and TRBJ2-7; possible D gene TRBD2, 6 bases. CDR1 is SGDLS and CDR2 is YYNGEE in the germline V gene. The CDR3 is made up of 14 amino acids. The V end was cut by 1 base, the J end by 5 bases, with 13 bases between. Written as DNA, the CDR3 is TGTGCCAGCAGCGTACTGGGGGGTGCCCACGAGCAGTACTTC. This codes for CASSVLGGAHEQYF.

The chain joins TRBV21-1 to TRBJ2-3; the DNA was not compared with TRBD2, the D call given in the table. TRBV21-1 is described as a pseudogene. The CDR3 sequence is 15 residues long. For the CDR3, the DNA is TGTGCCAGCAGCAAACTTCGCGGGAGGGTTTATACGCAGTATTTT. Amino acid sequence: CASSKLRGRVYTQYF.